Listed below are T cell receptor beta chains from one sample, sequenced in a study of Graves' ophthalmopathy and Graves' hyperthyroidism. TCRdb recomputed calls from the multiplex PCR reads with MiXCR, one row per CDR3 protein. Of about 420,000 distinct CDR3 sequences listed, about 21% are singletons. Specimen: peripheral blood. The receptors were gathered from a woman under 30 with stable Graves' hyperthyroidism. Each CDR3 is given with its conserved first and last residue. D genes are given only for firm matches. Clone size is shown for a subset of rows, as once, few, many or a class of expanded clone.

-	many	TRBJ2-5	TRBV11-1	TGTGCCAGCAGCTTGGGCGATAGGAGGACCCAGTACTTC	CASSLGDRRTQYF
-	many	TRBJ2-7	TRBV20-1	TGCAGTGCCCAGTGGCGGGCGGCATCCTACGAGCAGTACTTC	CSAQWRAASYEQYF
TRBD2	many	TRBJ2-7	TRBV28	TGTGCCAGCAGTTTAACTGGCCTAGCGGGAGTGGAAGAGCAGTACTTC	CASSLTGLAGVEEQYF
TRBD1	-	TRBJ2-7	TRBV14	TGTGCCAGCAGCCACCGGACAGGAGTCACCTACGAGCAGTACTTC	CASSHRTGVTYEQYF
-	-	TRBJ2-5	TRBV24-1	TGTGCCACCAGTGATCTCTCGGCATCCCAAGAGACCCAGTACTTC	CATSDLSASQETQYF
TRBD2	few	TRBJ2-5	TRBV19	TGTGCCAGTAGTACGGGACTAGCGGAAGAGACCCAGTACTTC	CASSTGLAEETQYF
-	many	TRBJ1-5	TRBV18	TGTGCCAGCTCACCACAGGACAGTTACAGCAATCAGCCCCAGCATTTT	CASSPQDSYSNQPQHF
-	many	TRBJ2-7	TRBV12-3/TRBV12-4	TGTGCCAGCAGGGACAACTCCTACGAGCAGTACTTC	CASRDNSYEQYF
TRBD2	many	TRBJ2-7	TRBV29-1	TGCAGCGTTGAAACTAGCGGGAGAATGGGCTCCTACGAGCAGTACTTC	CSVETSGRMGSYEQYF
-	-	TRBJ2-7	TRBV5-1	TGCGTCAGCAGCCCGGGGGAGCGATGGGAGCAGTACTTC	CVSSPGERWEQYF
-	many	TRBJ1-2	TRBV5-1	TGCGCCAGCAGCTTGGTCCTAGACAGAAACTATGGCTACACCTTC	CASSLVLDRNYGYTF
-	many	TRBJ2-5	TRBV12-3/TRBV12-4	TGTGCCAGCAGTCGCGCAGGGGACGGGGAGACCCAGTACTTC	CASSRAGDGETQYF
TRBD1	-	TRBJ2-2	TRBV6-5	TGTGCCAGCAGTTTCGGAACAGGGGACCTAGATACCGGGGAGCTGTTTTTT	CASSFGTGDLDTGELFF
TRBD1	many	TRBJ1-1	TRBV6-5	TGTGCCAGCAGGGGCCGGGACAGGGTCACTGAAGCTTTCTTT	CASRGRDRVTEAFF
-	many	TRBJ2-7	TRBV12-3/TRBV12-4	TGTGCCAGCAGCCACACGTTGAGGGCCTCCTACGAGCAGTACTTC	CASSHTLRASYEQYF
TRBD2	many	TRBJ2-7	TRBV28	TGTGCCAGCAGTGACGGGCGGACTAGTGGCTCCTACGAGCAGTACTTC	CASSDGRTSGSYEQYF
-	many	TRBJ1-2	TRBV19	TGTGCCAGTAGTATAGATCGTCGCAGGGCGGAGGACTATGGCTACACCTTC	CASSIDRRRAEDYGYTF
TRBD2	few	TRBJ2-5	TRBV5-1	TGCGCCAGCAGCACGTTCCTAGCGGAGCCCCAAGAGACCCAGTACTTC	CASSTFLAEPQETQYF
-	-	TRBJ1-1	TRBV18	TGTGCCAGCTCACCGATGGGTACGATGACTGAAGCTTTCTTT	CASSPMGTMTEAFF
-	many	TRBJ1-2	TRBV2	TGTGCCAGCAGTGAACTGGGGTCAAGCGGCTACACCTTC	CASSELGSSGYTF